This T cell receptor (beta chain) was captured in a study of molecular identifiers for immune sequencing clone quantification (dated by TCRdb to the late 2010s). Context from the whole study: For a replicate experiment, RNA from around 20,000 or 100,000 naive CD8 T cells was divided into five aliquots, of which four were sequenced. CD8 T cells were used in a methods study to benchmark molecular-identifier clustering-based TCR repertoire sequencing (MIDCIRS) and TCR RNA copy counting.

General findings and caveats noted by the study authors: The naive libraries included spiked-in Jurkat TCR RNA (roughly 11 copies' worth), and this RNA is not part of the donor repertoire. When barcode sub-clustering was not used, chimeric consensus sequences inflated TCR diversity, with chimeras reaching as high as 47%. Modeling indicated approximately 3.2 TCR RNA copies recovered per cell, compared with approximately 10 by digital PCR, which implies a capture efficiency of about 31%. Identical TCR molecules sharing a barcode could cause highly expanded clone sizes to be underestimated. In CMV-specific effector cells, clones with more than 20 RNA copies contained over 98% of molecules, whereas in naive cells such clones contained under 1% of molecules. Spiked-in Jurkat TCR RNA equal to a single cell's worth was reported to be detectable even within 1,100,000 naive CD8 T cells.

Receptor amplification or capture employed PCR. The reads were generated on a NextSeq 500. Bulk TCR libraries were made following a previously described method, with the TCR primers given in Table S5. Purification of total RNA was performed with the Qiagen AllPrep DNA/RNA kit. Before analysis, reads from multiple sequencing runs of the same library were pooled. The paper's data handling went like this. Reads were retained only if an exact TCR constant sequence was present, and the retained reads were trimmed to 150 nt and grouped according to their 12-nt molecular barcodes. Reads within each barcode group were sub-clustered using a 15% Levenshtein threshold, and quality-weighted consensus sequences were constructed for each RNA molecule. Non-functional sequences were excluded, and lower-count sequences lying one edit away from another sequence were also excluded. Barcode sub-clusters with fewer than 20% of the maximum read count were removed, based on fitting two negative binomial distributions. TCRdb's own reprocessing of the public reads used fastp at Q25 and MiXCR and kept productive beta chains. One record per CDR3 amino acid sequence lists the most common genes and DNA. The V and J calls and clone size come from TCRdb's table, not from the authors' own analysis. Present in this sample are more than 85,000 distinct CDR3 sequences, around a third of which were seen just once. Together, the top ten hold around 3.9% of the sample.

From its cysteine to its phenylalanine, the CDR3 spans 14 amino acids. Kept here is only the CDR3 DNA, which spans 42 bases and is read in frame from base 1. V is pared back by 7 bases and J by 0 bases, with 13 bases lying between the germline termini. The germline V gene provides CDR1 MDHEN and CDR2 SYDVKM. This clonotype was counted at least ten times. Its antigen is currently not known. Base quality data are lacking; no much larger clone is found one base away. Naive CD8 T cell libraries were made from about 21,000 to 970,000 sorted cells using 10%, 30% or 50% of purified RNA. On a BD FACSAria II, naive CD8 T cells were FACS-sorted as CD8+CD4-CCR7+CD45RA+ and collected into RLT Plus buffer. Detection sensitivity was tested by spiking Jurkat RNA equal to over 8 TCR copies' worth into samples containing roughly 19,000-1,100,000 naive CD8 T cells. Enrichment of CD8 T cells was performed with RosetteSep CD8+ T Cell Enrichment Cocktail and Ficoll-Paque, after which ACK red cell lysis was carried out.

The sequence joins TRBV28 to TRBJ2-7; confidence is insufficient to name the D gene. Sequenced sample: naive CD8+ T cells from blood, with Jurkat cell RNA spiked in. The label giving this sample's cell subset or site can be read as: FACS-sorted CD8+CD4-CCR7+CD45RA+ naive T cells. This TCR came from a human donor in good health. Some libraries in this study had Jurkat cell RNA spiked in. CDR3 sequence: CASTPTYRSYEQYF. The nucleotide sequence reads TGTGCCAGCACCCCGACATACCGCTCCTACGAGCAGTACTTC.